This TCR beta chain came from a study of OX40 agonist ivuxolimab in advanced cancers. Study-level background: As their treatment, patients were administered ivuxolimab, an agonistic anti-OX40 (CD134) antibody. Prior anti-PD-1, anti-PD-L1 or anti-CTLA-4 therapy did not bar entry, and approximately 40% had some.

Profiled with immunoSEQ multiplex PCR; TCRdb holds only in-frame clones, not every one. Of 55,000 to 85,000 clones listed, 70% to 90% are singletons. Baseline, cycle 4 day 1, and cycle 7 day 1 were the blood sampling points. The TCR was taken from an adult with an advanced solid tumor such as melanoma, head and neck, liver or kidney cancer. The sample here was CD4+ or CD8+ T cells sorted from blood, taken in a trial of the OX40 agonist ivuxolimab.

The CDR3 loop reads CASSKALGQVRPYEQYF. DNA of the CDR3: TGCGCCAGCAGTAAAGCCCTGGGACAGGTCAGACCTTACGAGCAGTACTTC. This chain joins TRBV5-1 and TRBJ2-7; 8 bases line up with TRBD1. Germline CDR1 and CDR2: SGHRS and YFSETQ. Germline trimming cut 5 bases from V and 4 bases from J; bases unmatched to any gene: 17. This CDR3 spans 17 amino acids.